The next 30 T cell receptor beta chains were all read from a single sample in a study of blood T cell repertoires in COVID-19. Measured with immunoSEQ multiplex PCR; TCRdb has only the in-frame clones, and not every one. The sample has 200,000 to 300,000 clones; around 84% are singletons. Sample: peripheral blood. Receptors were obtained from a man between 60 and 75 years old with acute or convalescent COVID-19.

This chain links TRBV6-5 with TRBJ2-3, with TRBD2 matching 11 bases. The germline V gene encodes CDR1 MNHEY and CDR2 SVGAGI. Trimming cost V 4 bases and J 2 bases; bases outside gene matches: 2. The CDR3 contains 15 residues. Here the CDR3 reads CASSSSGGPTDTQYF. Here the CDR3 DNA reads TGTGCCAGCAGTTCTAGCGGGGGGCCCACAGATACGCAGTATTTT.

The chain joins TRBV10-3 to TRBJ1-2, with 9 bases fitting TRBD1. Germline V lookup: CDR1 ENHRY, CDR2 SYGVKD. Trimming removed 3 bases from V and 6 bases from J; junction bases left unmatched: 8. The CDR3 totals 15 residues. CDR3 sequence: CAISDPGQGRNGYTF. The DNA of the CDR3 is TGTGCCATCAGTGACCCGGGACAGGGCCGGAATGGCTACACCTTC.

V usage is TRBV28 and J usage is TRBJ1-4; TRBD1 might be the D (6 bases). CDR1 MDHEN and CDR2 SYDVKM come from the germline V gene. Trimming left V 4 bases short and J 7 bases short, with 13 bases between. The CDR3 is 14 amino acids. Here the CDR3 reads CASSSWDIREKLFF. The CDR3 DNA reads TGTGCCAGCAGTTCTTGGGACATCCGTGAAAAACTGTTTTTT.

The chain carries TRBV19 and TRBJ2-7; 7 nucleotides align to TRBD2. Per the germline V gene, CDR1 is LNHDA and CDR2 is SQIVND (reference sequence). CDR3 length equals 14 residues. V shed 3 bases, J shed 7 bases, and the junction held 9 bases outside the gene matches. The CDR3 protein is CASSMGLPRGEQYF. In nucleotides, the CDR3 is TGTGCCAGTAGTATGGGACTACCACGGGGGGAGCAGTACTTC.

This chain connects TRBV3-1 (or the pseudogene TRBV3-2) to TRBJ2-1; D not certain. CDR1 is LGHDT and CDR2 is YNNKEL in the germline V gene (reference sequence). V was shortened by 0 bases and J by 9 bases, with 12 bases between the two germline ends. The CDR3 is made up of 14 amino acids. In nucleotides, the CDR3 is TGTGCCAGCAGCCAAGACCCTGCCCCCGGTGAGCAGTTCTTC. It translates to CASSQDPAPGEQFF.

The chain is built from TRBV5-1 and TRBJ2-3, with D possibly TRBD1 on 6 matching bases. The V end lost 0 bases, the J end lost 4 bases, and 18 bases lay between the germline ends. The germline V gene encodes CDR1 SGHRS and CDR2 YFSETQ. This CDR3 contains 17 residues. The CDR3 nucleotides read TGCGCCAGCAGCTTGGCCCATTCGACAGGAGGCGCAGATACGCAGTATTTT. Protein product: CASSLAHSTGGADTQYF. Variable domain in full (rest from reference TRBV5-1 and TRBJ2-3): KAGVTQTPRYLIKTRGQQVTLSCSPISGHRSVSWYQQTPGQGLQFLFEYFSETQRNKGNFPGRFSGRQFSNSRSEMNVSTLELGDSALYLCASSLAHSTGGADTQYFGPGTRLTVL.

The rearrangement uses TRBV18 and TRBJ2-5, with TRBD1 as a possible D gene (6 bases). Germline assignment: CDR1 KGHSH and CDR2 LQKENI. V gave up 3 bases and J gave up 2 bases, with 13 bases separating them. The CDR3 spans 15 residues. CDR3 nucleotide sequence: TGTGCCAGCTCACCCACTCTCACAGGGCAAGAGACCCAGTACTTC. Translating it yields CASSPTLTGQETQYF.

V and J are TRBV9 and TRBJ2-1, with 7 bases that match TRBD2. Germline CDR1 SGDLS, CDR2 YYNGEE. Trimming at V came to 3 bases and at J to 8 bases, leaving 11 bases not matched to a gene. The CDR3 covers 15 residues. The CDR3 loop is CASSEGLAGVYEQFF. For the CDR3, the DNA is TGTGCCAGCAGCGAGGGATTGGCGGGAGTTTATGAGCAGTTCTTC.

The chain couples TRBV29-1 to TRBJ1-2; 9 positions match TRBD1. The CDR3 spans 13 residues. Per germline, CDR1 SQVTM and CDR2 ANQGSEA. V gave up 6 bases and J gave up 5 bases; unmatched junction bases: 7. The CDR3 loop is CSVQQGAGYGYTF. CDR3 nucleotide sequence: TGCAGCGTCCAACAGGGGGCAGGTTATGGCTACACCTTC. The variable domain in full, completed from reference TRBV29-1 and TRBJ1-2, reads SAVISQKPSRDICQRGTSLTIQCQVDSQVTMMFWYRQQPGQSLTLIATANQGSEATYESGFVIDKFPISRPNLTFSTLTVSNMSPEDSSIYLCSVQQGAGYGYTFGSGTRLTVV.

V gene TRBV18 combines with J gene TRBJ2-5; D remains unclear. The CDR3 contains 12 residues. Trimming cost V 5 bases and J 5 bases, with 9 bases left between them. The germline V gene encodes CDR1 KGHSH and CDR2 LQKENI. Here the CDR3 reads CASSTIEETQYF. The CDR3 bases are TGTGCCAGCTCAACGATTGAGGAGACCCAGTACTTC.

The CDR3 DNA reads as TGTGCCAGCTCGGGGGACTCGAACACCGGGGAGCTGTTTTTT. Its protein product is CASSGDSNTGELFF. V and J are TRBV18 and TRBJ2-2; perhaps TRBD2 as D (6 bases). V was shortened by 6 bases and J by 0 bases, with 8 bases between the two germline ends. The germline V gene has CDR1 KGHSH and CDR2 LQKENI. This CDR3 spans 14 amino acids.

With regard to this clone: Other DNA variants within this sample encode the same CDR3. The chain has TRBV4-3 and TRBJ1-4; 7 bases map to TRBD1. J was trimmed by 7 bases and V by 1 base; bases with no gene match: 3. The CDR3 runs 14 residues. Germline V gene lookup returns CDR1 LGHNA and CDR2 YSLEER. The CDR3 DNA sequence: TGCGCCAGCAGCCAAGGACAGGGAAGTGAAAAACTGTTTTTT. Translated, it gives CASSQGQGSEKLFF.

The V and J genes are TRBV3-1 (or the pseudogene TRBV3-2) and TRBJ2-4; TRBD2 might be the D (6 bases). Trimming left V 4 bases short and J 3 bases short, with 19 bases between. From germline, CDR1 is LGHDT and CDR2 YNNKEL (reference sequence). The CDR3 is made up of 17 amino acids. CDR3 in DNA: TGTGCCAGCAGCCCCTCTCTCGGGGGTCTATACAAAAACATTCAGTACTTC. Translating gives CASSPSLGGLYKNIQYF.

The chain combines TRBV5-6 with TRBJ2-1, with no clear D. The CDR3 is 15 residues long. The germline V gene has CDR1 SGHDT and CDR2 YYEEEE. V lost 4 bases to trimming and J lost 3 bases, with 14 bases between them. The CDR3 DNA reads as TGTGCCAGCAGCCCCGTGAGGCAGCACTACAATGAGCAGTTCTTC. Protein: CASSPVRQHYNEQFF.

This rearrangement joins TRBV7-9 to TRBJ2-5; 12 bases map to TRBD2. Germline assignment: CDR1 SEHNR and CDR2 FQNEAQ (reference sequence). V was pared by 5 bases and J by 5 bases, with 12 bases of the junction left unmatched. The CDR3 sequence is 17 residues long. CDR3 sequence reads: CASSPTTTSGSRETQYF. The CDR3 bases are TGTGCCAGCAGCCCTACTACGACTAGCGGGAGTAGGGAGACCCAGTACTTC.

V is TRBV2 and J is TRBJ2-7, with 8 positions matching TRBD1. This CDR3 contains 15 residues. The germline V gene encodes CDR1 SNHLY and CDR2 FYNNEI. With V trimmed by 2 bases and J by 2 bases, 5 bases remained unmatched. The CDR3 is CASSESRTGTYEQYF. The CDR3 DNA reads TGTGCCAGCAGTGAATCTAGGACAGGGACCTACGAGCAGTACTTC.

This chain uses TRBV18 with TRBJ2-5; 8 bases line up with TRBD2. Germline V CDR1 and CDR2: KGHSH, LQKENI. There are 15 residues in the CDR3. V dropped 1 base and J dropped 2; count of bases not matched to a gene: 3. The CDR3 DNA is TGTGCCAGCTCACCACGTCGCGGGGGGCAAGAGACCCAGTACTTC. Its translation: CASSPRRGGQETQYF.

The rearrangement joins TRBV7-9 to TRBJ2-7, with D uncertain. V was pared by 1 base and J by 3 bases, with 7 bases between. The CDR3 has 13 residues. Germline CDR1 reads SEHNR; CDR2 reads FQNEAQ (reference sequence). CDR3 sequence (DNA): TGTGCCAGCAGCTTAGGTCTAGTCTACGAGCAGTACTTC. Protein product: CASSLGLVYEQYF.

This clone was found a few times. V usage is TRBV18 and J usage is TRBJ2-2; TRBD2 matches 9 bases. Germline V gene data show CDR1 as KGHSH and CDR2 as LQKENI. J gave up 4 bases and V 2 bases, and 5 bases lay outside the gene matches. This CDR3 is built from 16 residues. The CDR3 region has the DNA TGTGCCAGCTCACCAAGACTAGCGGAATTCACCGGGGAGCTGTTTTTT. It specifies CASSPRLAEFTGELFF.

In its sample, this clone was seen a few times. V gene TRBV28 combines with J gene TRBJ1-6, with D uncertain. V was trimmed by 10 bases and J by 5 bases, leaving 15 bases between them. Germline CDR1 and CDR2: MDHEN and SYDVKM. The CDR3 loop spans 14 amino acids. The CDR3 nucleotides read TGTGCCACCACTAGACGGGCCAATAATTCACCCCTCCACTTT. Translating it yields CATTRRANNSPLHF.

V usage is TRBV5-1 and J usage is TRBJ2-2; D unclear. This CDR3 is built from 15 residues. Trimming pared 1 base from V and 1 base from J, leaving 8 bases between. Germline V gene data show CDR1 as SGHRS and CDR2 as YFSETQ. The CDR3 loop is CASSLRSRNTGELFF. The DNA for the CDR3 is TGCGCCAGCAGCTTGCGGTCTCGGAACACCGGGGAGCTGTTTTTT.

The V call is TRBV10-3, the J call TRBJ2-7; D may be TRBD1 (6 bases). The CDR3 contains 13 residues. V was trimmed by 6 bases and J by 0 bases, leaving 9 bases between them. CDR1 is ENHRY and CDR2 is SYGVKD in the germline V gene. The CDR3 loop reads CAISRDTSYEQYF. The CDR3 bases are TGTGCCATCAGCCGGGACACCTCCTACGAGCAGTACTTC.

The chain combines TRBV6-5 with TRBJ2-5, with D maybe TRBD1 (5 bases). The CDR3 has 15 amino acids. V was trimmed by 2 bases and J by 5 bases, leaving 15 bases between them. Germline lookup yields CDR1 MNHEY and CDR2 SVGAGI. In nucleotides, the CDR3 is TGTGCCAGCAGTTACGCGGCCAGGGTGACCGAGACCCAGTACTTC. It is translated as CASSYAARVTETQYF.

Comments on this clone: Sequence at one end of the junction differs from germline and may be a read error. This chain links TRBV20-1 with TRBJ2-1; tentatively, D is TRBD1 (6 bases). Germline-derived CDR1 and CDR2 are DFQATT and SNEGSKA (reference sequence). This CDR3 contains 11 residues. The CDR3: CSDPTGPGGIF. The CDR3 bases are TGCAGTGACCCGACAGGCCCGGGTGGGATCTTC.

The V call is TRBV7-8, the J call TRBJ1-5, with 11 nucleotides matching TRBD1. The V gene's germline CDR1 is SGHVS and CDR2 FQNEAQ. There are 19 residues in the CDR3. Trimming cost V 5 bases and J 4 bases; bases outside gene matches: 16. CDR3 amino acids: CASSIHPGTGTGGNQPQHF. CDR3 coding DNA: TGTGCCAGCAGCATTCACCCGGGCACCGGGACAGGGGGAAATCAGCCCCAGCATTTT.

The rearrangement links TRBV5-1 to TRBJ1-2, with a weak D call TRBD1 (6 bases). V dropped 4 bases and J dropped 4 bases, with 8 bases sitting between them. This CDR3 has 12 amino acids. Per the germline V gene, CDR1 is SGHRS and CDR2 is YFSETQ. CDR3 sequence (DNA): TGCGCCAGCAGCCTGGACAGCTATGGCTACACCTTC. Translated: CASSLDSYGYTF. The whole variable domain, remainder taken from reference TRBV5-1 and TRBJ1-2, is KAGVTQTPRYLIKTRGQQVTLSCSPISGHRSVSWYQQTPGQGLQFLFEYFSETQRNKGNFPGRFSGRQFSNSRSEMNVSTLELGDSALYLCASSLDSYGYTFGSGTRLTVV.

This sequence joins TRBV24-1 and TRBJ2-1, with TRBD2 as a possible D gene (5 bases). V was clipped by 4 bases and J by 7 bases, with 10 bases between them. The CDR3 is 13 residues long. Germline V gene lookup returns CDR1 KGHDR and CDR2 SFDVKD. The CDR3 sequence is CATSDTRINEQFF. CDR3 in DNA: TGTGCCACCAGTGACACTAGAATTAATGAGCAGTTCTTC.

V is TRBV7-9 and J is TRBJ1-3; D may be TRBD1 (6 bases). The V gene lost 5 bases and the J gene lost 1 base, with 18 bases spanning the gap. The germline V gene has CDR1 SEHNR and CDR2 FQNEAQ (reference sequence). This CDR3 spans 17 amino acids. The CDR3 region has the DNA TGTGCCAGCAGCCTGGGGACAATGAGGTTTTCTGGAAACACCATATATTTT. This gives the protein CASSLGTMRFSGNTIYF.

The chain employs TRBV5-1 and TRBJ1-3, with D uncertain. V lost 2 bases and J lost 0, with 6 bases in between. Germline V lookup: CDR1 SGHRS, CDR2 YFSETQ. The CDR3 is 14 amino acids. The CDR3: CASSFTSSGNTIYF. The CDR3 bases are TGCGCCAGCAGCTTTACATCCTCTGGAAACACCATATATTTT.

The chain has TRBV10-1 and TRBJ2-2; a possible D gene is TRBD1 (6 bases). Germline V gene data show CDR1 as WNHNN and CDR2 as SYGVQD (reference sequence). The CDR3 is 15 residues long. V lost 8 bases and J lost 3, with 16 bases in between. The CDR3 is CASPRDKSDTGELFF. CDR3 DNA: TGCGCCAGCCCCCGGGACAAGTCCGACACCGGGGAGCTGTTTTTT.